The sequence of this T cell receptor beta chain was determined in a study of beta chain features in type 1 diabetes. Study-wide points: The study found moderately but significantly shorter TCRB CDR3s in all four CD4+ subsets of Type 1 diabetes patients.

This CDR3 contains 14 residues. Deletions cut 0 bases from V and 4 bases from J, with 7 bases between. Germline CDR1 reads SGHRS; CDR2 reads YFSETQ. This clone has only a few counts. Antigen specificity is unknown. TCRB transcripts that were expressed got sequenced, as all of the isolated RNA had been reverse transcribed. Sequencing was performed with immunoSEQ multiplex PCR; in TCRdb, only in-frame clones are kept and a portion is missing. Among under 150,000 clones listed, roughly 17% were seen once. The specimen sequenced was central memory CD4+ T cells from blood. This TCR was recovered from a man between 18 and 29 years old with type 1 diabetes. V and J are TRBV5-1 and TRBJ1-4; D is ambiguous. In DNA, the CDR3 is TGCGCCAGCAGCTTGGGCAGCCGTAATGAAAAACTGTTTTTT. Translation: CASSLGSRNEKLFF.